This T cell receptor (beta chain) was obtained from a study of T-cell memory formation after mild COVID-19. Study-level information: TCR clusters were mostly donor specific.

cDNA libraries for TCR alpha and TCR beta, carrying sample barcodes and UMIs, came from 5'RACE with constant-segment primers. TCRdb analysed the 5' RACE reads with MiXCR anew, one entry per CDR3 protein. The sample lists 540,000 or so distinct CDR3 sequences; roughly 20% were seen once. This clonotype appeared a few times. The CDR3 consists of 17 residues. The trim removed 4 bases at V and 4 bases at J, leaving 14 bases unmatched. Per germline, CDR1 LGHNA and CDR2 YNFKEQ. This TCR came from an adult woman who had mild COVID-19 (a few samples of this study predate the infection). Cell type and time point are not known. The chain carries TRBV4-2 and TRBJ2-3, with 7 bases that match TRBD2. Source material: PBMCs or a T cell subset sorted from them (not recorded which). Here the CDR3 DNA reads TGTGCCAGCAGCCGGGTCGAATTTCGGGGGGAGTCAGATACGCAGTATTTT. Its translation: CASSRVEFRGESDTQYF.